A selection of T cell receptor beta chains follows, all from one sample in a study of blood T cell repertoires in COVID-19. Method: immunoSEQ multiplex PCR; TCRdb's copy keeps in-frame clones and lacks some. Of over 200,000 clones in the sample, just under 90% were seen once. The specimen sequenced was peripheral blood. The receptors were gathered from a man aged 25 to 40 with COVID-19, enrolled during active disease. The CDR3 runs from the conserved cysteine through the conserved F or W. The D gene is left open where the match is weak. Where a row states a size, it is once, few, many or the class of an expanded clone; other rows omit it.

v_gene	j_gene	abundance	d_gene	CDR3aa	CDR3nt
TRBV6-1	TRBJ2-3	.	.	CASSEAALRFGGGRDTQYF	TGTGCCAGCAGTGAAGCGGCCCTCCGTTTTGGAGGGGGCAGAGATACGCAGTATTTT
TRBV6-2/TRBV6-3	TRBJ1-5	.	TRBD1	CASSSSGGSGNQPQHF	TGTGCCAGCAGTTCATCAGGGGGCTCGGGCAATCAGCCCCAGCATTTT
TRBV7-6	TRBJ2-7	.	TRBD2	CASSLAGAGGTYEQYF	TGTGCCAGCAGCTTAGCCGGAGCGGGGGGGACCTACGAGCAGTACTTC
TRBV24-1	TRBJ2-1	.	TRBD2	CATSDPQGGVYEQFF	TGTGCCACCAGTGATCCCCAGGGAGGGGTCTACGAGCAGTTCTTC
TRBV7-9	TRBJ2-7	.	TRBD1	CASRHESGTEEQYF	TGTGCCAGCAGACACGAATCCGGGACAGAGGAGCAGTACTTC
TRBV19	TRBJ2-7	.	TRBD2	CASWTSGEYEQYF	TGTGCCAGTTGGACTAGCGGGGAGTACGAGCAGTACTTC
TRBV3-1/TRBV3-2	TRBJ2-3	.	.	CASSSVGVGTDTQYF	TGTGCCAGCAGCTCGGTCGGGGTCGGCACAGATACGCAGTATTTT
TRBV28	TRBJ2-7	.	TRBD2	CASSSAGTSLYEQYF	TGTGCCAGCAGTTCCGCCGGGACTAGCCTCTACGAGCAGTACTTC
TRBV27	TRBJ2-1	.	TRBD2	CASRPLAGGFNEQFF	TGTGCCAGCAGGCCACTAGCGGGAGGATTCAATGAGCAGTTCTTC
TRBV6-6	TRBJ1-5	.	.	CASSSPTGYNQPQHF	TGTGCCAGCAGTTCACCGACAGGTTACAATCAGCCCCAGCATTTT
TRBV12-3/TRBV12-4	TRBJ1-2	.	TRBD1	CASSSQGIYGYTF	TGTGCCAGCAGTTCACAGGGGATCTATGGCTACACCTTC
TRBV3-1/TRBV3-2	TRBJ2-6	.	TRBD1	CASSYRQGAEGSGKLYGANVLTF	TGTGCCAGCAGCTACCGACAGGGGGCTGAAGGTAGCGGGAAGCTTTACGGGGCCAACGTCCTGACTTTC
TRBV7-2	TRBJ2-2	.	TRBD2	CASSPRLAGTGELFF	TGTGCCAGCAGCCCCCGACTAGCAGGCACCGGGGAGCTGTTTTTT
TRBV7-3	TRBJ2-4	once	.	CASSLSGSLAKNIQYF	TGTGCCAGCAGCTTGTCAGGGTCTCTAGCCAAAAACATTCAGTACTTC
TRBV29-1	TRBJ1-3	.	TRBD1	CSVRDRFAIYF	TGCAGCGTTCGGGACAGGTTCGCCATATATTTT
TRBV5-4	TRBJ2-7	.	.	CASAEGGVYEQYF	TGTGCCAGCGCCGAGGGGGGGGTCTACGAGCAGTACTTC
TRBV7-9	TRBJ2-7	.	.	CASSLVKYEQYF	TGTGCCAGCAGCTTAGTCAAATACGAGCAGTACTTC
TRBV25-1	TRBJ2-2	once	TRBD1	CASSDKGQATGELFF	TGTGCCAGCAGTGACAAGGGACAGGCGACCGGGGAGCTGTTTTTT
TRBV6-4	TRBJ1-2	.	TRBD1	CASSRSGQASENYGYTF	TGTGCCAGCAGCCGATCCGGACAGGCTTCGGAGAACTATGGCTACACCTTC
TRBV10-3	TRBJ1-1	.	TRBD1	CAISARGGTMNTEAFF	TGTGCCATCAGTGCTAGAGGGGGCACCATGAACACTGAAGCTTTCTTT
TRBV12-3/TRBV12-4	TRBJ2-2	.	.	CASYISNTGELFF	TGTGCCAGCTACATATCGAACACCGGGGAGCTGTTTTTT
TRBV7-2	TRBJ1-5	.	.	CASSPFAGPQPQHF	TGTGCCAGCAGCCCATTTGCAGGGCCTCAGCCCCAGCATTTT
TRBV2	TRBJ1-4	.	.	CASSQGPVNEKLFF	TGTGCCAGCAGCCAGGGGCCTGTTAATGAAAAACTGTTTTTT
TRBV5-1	TRBJ2-5	.	.	CASSLEWALQETQYF	TGCGCCAGCAGCTTGGAGTGGGCATTACAAGAGACCCAGTACTTC
TRBV10-2	TRBJ2-2	.	.	CASSPSTGELFF	TGCGCCAGCAGCCCCAGTACCGGGGAGCTGTTTTTT
TRBV5-5	TRBJ2-1	.	TRBD2	CASSSLAGGSYNEQFF	TGTGCCAGCAGCTCACTAGCGGGTGGGTCCTACAATGAGCAGTTCTTC
TRBV19	TRBJ1-1	.	TRBD1	CASSIDLAWGQGDTEAFF	TGTGCCAGTAGTATAGATCTCGCCTGGGGACAGGGAGATACTGAAGCTTTCTTT
TRBV7-2	TRBJ1-3	.	TRBD1	CASSRDRGLNTIYF	TGTGCCAGCAGCCGCGACAGGGGGCTGAACACCATATATTTT
TRBV10-3	TRBJ1-3	.	.	CATTGGSGNTIYF	TGTGCCACTACAGGTGGCTCTGGAAACACCATATATTTT
TRBV18	TRBJ1-2	.	.	CASSPGQNYGYTF	TGTGCCAGCTCACCAGGACAGAACTATGGCTACACCTTC
TRBV19	TRBJ1-5	.	TRBD1	CASSAGGLENQPQHF	TGTGCCAGTAGCGCAGGGGGCCTGGAAAATCAGCCCCAGCATTTT
TRBV6-6	TRBJ2-1	.	TRBD1	CASRSTGGAIDEQFF	TGTGCCAGCAGGTCAACAGGGGGCGCTATCGATGAGCAGTTCTTC
TRBV6-5	TRBJ1-2	few	.	CASSYAGKDGYTF	TGTGCCAGCAGTTACGCGGGGAAAGATGGCTACACCTTC
TRBV19	TRBJ1-5	.	.	CASRITGLGQPQHF	TGTGCCAGTAGGATTACAGGTCTGGGTCAGCCCCAGCATTTT
TRBV27	TRBJ2-5	.	TRBD2	CASSKREGQETQYF	TGTGCCAGCAGTAAGCGGGAGGGGCAAGAGACCCAGTACTTC
TRBV7-3	TRBJ2-3	once	.	CASSSSGVTDTQYF	TGTGCCAGCAGCTCCTCGGGGGTCACGGATACGCAGTATTTT
TRBV9	TRBJ2-5	.	TRBD1	CASSVGDRGRAETQYF	TGTGCCAGCAGCGTAGGGGACAGGGGGCGGGCGGAGACCCAGTACTTC
TRBV7-7	TRBJ1-4	.	.	CASSPDYSEKLFF	TGTGCCAGCAGCCCGGATTACAGTGAAAAACTGTTTTTT
TRBV18	TRBJ2-4	.	TRBD1	CASSPAGQGDIQYF	TGTGCCAGCTCACCTGCGGGACAGGGGGACATTCAGTACTTC
TRBV19	TRBJ2-1	.	.	CASSARTGRSYNEQFF	TGTGCCAGTAGTGCCCGCACAGGACGTTCCTACAATGAGCAGTTCTTC